Below, 32 T cell receptor beta chains from the same sample are listed, as sequenced in a study of blood T cell repertoires in COVID-19. TCRdb's copy holds only in-frame clones and misses some; the assay was immunoSEQ multiplex PCR. The sample shows about 270,000 clones, 85% of them seen only once. The specimen was peripheral blood. The receptors were sampled from a human donor in a cohort sampled during active COVID-19.

The chain links TRBV5-1 to TRBJ1-1, with TRBD1 identical over 8 bases. This CDR3 is built from 15 residues. From germline, CDR1 is SGHRS and CDR2 YFSETQ. Trimming cost V 4 bases and J 1 base; bases outside gene matches: 6. CDR3 amino acids: CASSGAGTGNTEAFF. CDR3 bases: TGCGCCAGCAGCGGAGCCGGGACAGGGAACACTGAAGCTTTCTTT.

This clone occurred a few times. This chain connects TRBV7-2 to TRBJ1-5; tentative D call: TRBD1 (6 bases). V was pared by 0 bases and J by 5 bases, with 11 bases between. The CDR3 loop spans 15 amino acids. The germline V gene has CDR1 SGHTA and CDR2 FQGNSA. The CDR3 nucleotides read TGTGCCAGCAGCTTAGCGGGGGCACAGGATCAGCCCCAGCATTTT. It codes for CASSLAGAQDQPQHF.

The rearrangement links TRBV5-3 to TRBJ2-6, with 7 bases identical to TRBD1. TRBV5-3 is assigned to the ORF class and has an uncertain function. Unmatched junction bases numbered 14, after V lost 3 bases and J lost 2 bases. This CDR3 region has 19 residues. The CDR3 DNA is TGTGCCAGAAGCTACGAATCAGACCGACAGGGCCCTGGGGCCAACGTCCTGACTTTC. This sequence encodes CARSYESDRQGPGANVLTF.

In its sample, this clone was seen a few times. V is TRBV5-1 and J is TRBJ2-5; D is perhaps TRBD1 (5 bases). There are 16 residues in the CDR3. Trimming left V 0 bases short and J 2 bases short, with 14 bases between. CDR1 is SGHRS, CDR2 YFSETQ, per germline. Here the CDR3 reads CASSLALGPFQETQYF. DNA for the CDR3: TGCGCCAGCAGCTTGGCCCTGGGGCCTTTTCAAGAGACCCAGTACTTC.

V usage is TRBV28 and J usage is TRBJ1-2; unclear D gene. Germline V gene sequence: CDR1 MDHEN, CDR2 SYDVKM. V was shortened by 5 bases and J by 2 bases, with 3 bases between the two germline ends. The CDR3 runs 11 residues. DNA of the CDR3: TGTGCCAGCAGTCCGAACTATGGCTACACCTTC. This codes for CASSPNYGYTF.

The chain carries TRBV5-6 and TRBJ2-7, with 10 bases identical to TRBD1. This CDR3 has 15 residues. V lost 4 bases to trimming and J lost 2 bases; unmatched junction nucleotides: 6. Germline assignment: CDR1 SGHDT and CDR2 YYEEEE. The CDR3 sequence: CASSIGQGGTYEQYF. CDR3 nucleotide sequence: TGTGCCAGCAGCATAGGACAGGGGGGGACCTACGAGCAGTACTTC.

V is TRBV7-2 and J is TRBJ2-3, with D unclear. The CDR3 runs to 11 residues. The V gene's germline CDR1 is SGHTA and CDR2 FQGNSA. The germline V and J ends were trimmed by 5 bases and 6 bases, with 6 bases remaining between them. The CDR3 region is CASSPKDTQYF. The CDR3 DNA is TGTGCCAGCAGCCCTAAGGATACGCAGTATTTT.

This chain uses TRBV25-1 with TRBJ2-5, with no clear D. CDR3 length equals 13 residues. Trimming cost V 5 bases and J 3 bases, with 10 bases left between them. CDR1 and CDR2 (germline): MGHDK, SYGVNS. The CDR3 sequence: CASSYRGEETQYF. Here the CDR3 DNA reads TGTGCCAGCAGTTACCGTGGAGAAGAGACCCAGTACTTC.

J is TRBJ2-3 and V is TRBV5-1; possible D gene TRBD1, 6 bases. The CDR3 has 17 residues. V was cut by 3 bases and J by 2 bases, with 19 bases left in between. Germline V gene data show CDR1 as SGHRS and CDR2 as YFSETQ. CDR3 coding DNA: TGCGCCAGCAGCTGGGGGCGCATTGGCGGTTCCACAGATACGCAGTATTTT. Protein product: CASSWGRIGGSTDTQYF.

The rearrangement joins TRBV3-1 (or the pseudogene TRBV3-2) to TRBJ2-7; 14 bases fit TRBD2. J lost 7 bases, V lost 5 bases, and 7 bases had no gene match. CDR3 length: 15 amino acids. CDR1 and CDR2 (germline): LGHDT, YNNKEL (reference sequence). The CDR3 DNA follows: TGTGCCAGCAGCTACAGACTAGCGGGAGGGAGAGAGCAGTACTTC. The encoded protein is CASSYRLAGGREQYF.

This clone turned up a few times. The CDR3 here is CASSQDFSGTYEQYF. For the CDR3, the DNA is TGTGCCAGCAGCCAAGATTTCTCAGGTACCTACGAGCAGTACTTC. V usage is TRBV4-2 and J usage is TRBJ2-7; no definite D call. CDR1 and CDR2 from the germline V gene are LGHNA and YNFKEQ. V was shortened by 0 bases and J by 2 bases, with 11 bases between the two germline ends. The CDR3 consists of 15 residues.

This rearrangement joins TRBV4-2 to TRBJ2-1, with D tentatively TRBD2 (5 bases). The V gene lost 3 bases and the J gene lost 8 bases, with 17 bases spanning the gap. The CDR3 loop spans 15 amino acids. Germline V gene sequence: CDR1 LGHNA, CDR2 YNFKEQ. CDR3 sequence: CASSQRKGRSDEQFF. For the CDR3, the DNA is TGTGCCAGCAGCCAGCGAAAAGGGAGATCGGATGAGCAGTTCTTC.

The rearrangement joins TRBV5-1 to TRBJ2-2; maybe TRBD2 (6 bases). The germline V and J ends were trimmed by 3 bases and 0 bases, with 12 bases remaining between them. Per germline, CDR1 SGHRS and CDR2 YFSETQ. The CDR3 loop spans 16 amino acids. DNA of the CDR3: TGCGCCAGCAGCTCGGGACTGATTCCGAACACCGGGGAGCTGTTTTTT. Its translation: CASSSGLIPNTGELFF.

The gene calls are TRBV18 and TRBJ1-1; D might be TRBD1 (6 bases). V shed 5 bases and J shed 7 bases, with 11 bases lying between them. The CDR3 runs to 12 residues. CDR1 KGHSH and CDR2 LQKENI come from the germline V gene. The CDR3 loop is CASSKDRFEAFF. The CDR3 DNA is TGTGCCAGCTCAAAGGACAGATTTGAAGCTTTCTTT. The complete variable domain, with remaining parts taken from reference TRBV18 and TRBJ1-1, reads NAGVMQNPRHLVRRRGQEARLRCSPMKGHSHVYWYRQLPEEGLKFMVYLQKENIIDESGMPKERFSAEFPKEGPSILRIQQVVRGDSAAYFCASSKDRFEAFFGQGTRLTVV.

V usage is TRBV12-3 or TRBV12-4 and J usage is TRBJ2-5; no clear D gene. The V and J ends lost 2 bases and 0 bases respectively, with 4 bases between them. The CDR3 consists of 13 residues. Written as DNA, the CDR3 is TGTGCCAGCAGTTTACTAGACCAAGAGACCCAGTACTTC. Residues: CASSLLDQETQYF.

The gene calls are TRBV5-4 and TRBJ2-5; 14 bases fit TRBD2. Trimming took 3 bases from V and 2 from J; bases not matched to a gene: 6. This CDR3 comprises 17 residues. Per the germline V gene, CDR1 is SGHNT and CDR2 is YYREEE (reference sequence). In DNA, the CDR3 is TGTGCCAGCAGCTGGGGACTAGCGGGAGCTGCGCAAGAGACCCAGTACTTC. The encoded protein is CASSWGLAGAAQETQYF.

This chain joins TRBV5-8 and TRBJ1-5, with D maybe TRBD1 (6 bases). In germline, CDR1 is SGHTS, CDR2 YDEGEE. The CDR3 consists of 15 residues. Trimming stripped 5 bases from V and 4 bases from J, with 16 bases between. The CDR3 reads CASRHETGANQPQHF. As DNA, the CDR3 is TGTGCCAGCAGACATGAGACAGGCGCAAATCAGCCCCAGCATTTT.

This chain links TRBV2 with TRBJ2-3; D remains ambiguous. Germline loops: CDR1 SNHLY, CDR2 FYNNEI. CDR3 length equals 11 residues. Trimming took off 6 bases at V and 6 bases at J, with 7 bases between the two ends. CDR3 in DNA: TGTGCCAGCAGCCTCGGTGATACGCAGTATTTT. Translated: CASSLGDTQYF.

Notes on this clone: Germline and junction disagree at one end, which may indicate a read error. V is TRBV15 and J is TRBJ2-5; either TRBD1 or TRBD2 may fit D (6 bases each). The germline CDR1 and CDR2 sequences are LNHNV and YYDKDF (reference sequence). The CDR3 is 14 amino acids. Here the CDR3 reads CASRGGGLQETQYF. DNA for the CDR3: TGTGCCTCCAGGGGAGGAGGACTACAAGAGACCCAGTACTTC.

The sample holds one count of this clone. Other nucleotide sequences from this sample produce the same CDR3. The chain has TRBV6-5 and TRBJ1-2; D might be TRBD1 (5 bases). Per the germline V gene, CDR1 is MNHEY and CDR2 is SVGAGI. CDR3 length: 13 residues. Trimming shortened V by 4 bases and J by 4 bases, and 10 bases separated the two germline ends. CDR3: CASSSQGGYGYTF. The CDR3 bases are TGTGCCAGCAGTTCGCAGGGTGGCTATGGCTACACCTTC.

The chain links TRBV30 to TRBJ1-4, with D maybe TRBD1 (6 bases). Trimming took 6 bases from V and 0 from J, leaving 14 bases between them. Germline loops: CDR1 GTSNPN, CDR2 SVGIG (reference sequence). The CDR3 is 15 residues long. The chain's CDR3 is CACPRGASTNEKLFF. The DNA for the CDR3 is TGTGCCTGCCCCCGGGGGGCATCAACTAATGAAAAACTGTTTTTT. Full variable domain (remainder filled in from reference TRBV30 and TRBJ1-4): SQTIHQWPATLVQPVGSPLSLECTVEGTSNPNLYWYRQAAGRGLQLLFYSVGIGQISSEVPQNLSASRPQDRQFILSSKKLLLSDSGFYLCACPRGASTNEKLFFGSGTQLSVL.

The rearrangement joins TRBV5-1 to TRBJ1-5, with 9 bases that match TRBD1. V shed 3 bases and J 4 bases; nucleotides not matched to a gene: 5. This CDR3 contains 15 residues. The germline V gene has CDR1 SGHRS and CDR2 YFSETQ. The CDR3 sequence: CASSWTGEGNQPQHF. The DNA for the CDR3 is TGCGCCAGCAGCTGGACAGGGGAGGGGAATCAGCCCCAGCATTTT.

This chain links TRBV5-1 with TRBJ1-1, with D maybe TRBD1 (6 bases). V lost 4 bases and J lost 2, with 15 bases in between. CDR1 is SGHRS, CDR2 YFSETQ, per germline. This CDR3 is built from 15 residues. CDR3 sequence reads: CASSPSGGGNTEAFF. The DNA for the CDR3 is TGCGCCAGCAGCCCCAGCGGGGGCGGTAACACTGAAGCTTTCTTT.

This clone was seen just once. The chain has TRBV5-6 and TRBJ2-7; TRBD2 aligns across 9 bases. Germline assignment: CDR1 SGHDT and CDR2 YYEEEE. This CDR3 is built from 15 residues. V gave up 0 bases and J gave up 1 base; unmatched junction bases: 2. The CDR3 DNA sequence: TGTGCCAGCAGCTTGGGGGGACTAGCTTCCTACGAGCAGTACTTC. Encoded protein: CASSLGGLASYEQYF.

This chain uses TRBV2 with TRBJ2-3, with D possibly being TRBD1 (5 bases). Germline-derived CDR1 and CDR2 are SNHLY and FYNNEI. CDR3 size: 14 residues. The V end lost 3 bases, the J end lost 5 bases, and 12 bases lay between the germline ends. The CDR3 protein is CASSDSRVKDTQYF. CDR3 sequence (DNA): TGTGCCAGCAGTGATTCCAGGGTCAAAGATACGCAGTATTTT.

This clone was detected only once. The chain joins TRBV5-1 to TRBJ2-3, with 9 bases fitting TRBD2. CDR1 is SGHRS and CDR2 is YFSETQ in the germline V gene. The CDR3 has 18 residues. V trimming: 0 bases; J trimming: 3 bases; junction bases outside the gene matches: 11. The CDR3 reads CASSLGFPGLAGTDTQYF. The CDR3 DNA is TGCGCCAGCAGCTTGGGATTTCCGGGACTAGCAGGGACAGATACGCAGTATTTT.

J is TRBJ1-5 and V is TRBV19, with 7 bases lining up with TRBD1. The V and J ends lost 7 bases and 2 bases, in that order; junction bases with no gene match: 8. The CDR3 sequence is 15 residues long. The germline CDR1 and CDR2 sequences are LNHDA and SQIVND (reference sequence). In DNA form, the CDR3 reads TGTGCCAGTACTCTTGACAGGGTTGGCAATCAGCCCCAGCATTTT. Amino acid sequence: CASTLDRVGNQPQHF.

The V and J genes are TRBV6-5 and TRBJ2-1; TRBD2 is a possible D gene (5 bases). Trimming took 4 bases from V and 7 from J, leaving 14 bases between them. The CDR3 sequence is 14 residues long. The germline V gene encodes CDR1 MNHEY and CDR2 SVGAGI. The chain's CDR3 is CASSSSWASNEQFF. The CDR3 bases are TGTGCCAGCAGTTCTAGCTGGGCGTCTAATGAGCAGTTCTTC.

The chain uses TRBV12-3 or TRBV12-4 and TRBJ2-7; 7 bases are shared with TRBD2. V shed 0 bases and J 7 bases; nucleotides not matched to a gene: 3. The CDR3 has 13 amino acids. CDR3 sequence (DNA): TGTGCCAGCAGTTTAGCGGGAGGGCGAGAGCAGTACTTC. The encoded protein is CASSLAGGREQYF.

The chain links TRBV4-1 to TRBJ1-4; D unresolved. Trimming removed 7 bases at V and 3 bases at J, with 21 bases between. This CDR3 has 17 amino acids. The germline gives CDR1 MGHRA, CDR2 YSYEKL. CDR3 protein: CASTAKGSTRANEKLFF. The CDR3 coding sequence is TGCGCCAGCACCGCAAAGGGATCGACTAGGGCTAATGAAAAACTGTTTTTT.

This chain links TRBV19 with TRBJ1-1, with D unresolved. Per the germline V gene, CDR1 is LNHDA and CDR2 is SQIVND (reference sequence). V was clipped by 3 bases and J by 1 base, with 9 bases between them. This CDR3 is built from 14 residues. The CDR3 DNA reads TGTGCCAGTAGTATCTGGGGAGAGAACACTGAAGCTTTCTTT. Translation: CASSIWGENTEAFF. The full variable domain, with the rest looked up from reference TRBV19 and TRBJ1-1, is DGGITQSPKYLFRKEGQNVTLSCEQNLNHDAMYWYRQDPGQGLRLIYYSQIVNDFQKGDIAEGYSVSREKKESFPLTVTSAQKNPTAFYLCASSIWGENTEAFFGQGTRLTVV.

This clone was detected only a few times. This chain links TRBV14 with TRBJ2-7; D not certain. V lost 0 bases and J lost 4, with 7 bases in between. Germline V CDR1 and CDR2: SGHDN, FVKESK. This CDR3 is 13 amino acids long. The CDR3 loop reads CASSQDHGYEQYF. Written as DNA, the CDR3 is TGTGCCAGCAGCCAAGATCACGGGTACGAGCAGTACTTC.